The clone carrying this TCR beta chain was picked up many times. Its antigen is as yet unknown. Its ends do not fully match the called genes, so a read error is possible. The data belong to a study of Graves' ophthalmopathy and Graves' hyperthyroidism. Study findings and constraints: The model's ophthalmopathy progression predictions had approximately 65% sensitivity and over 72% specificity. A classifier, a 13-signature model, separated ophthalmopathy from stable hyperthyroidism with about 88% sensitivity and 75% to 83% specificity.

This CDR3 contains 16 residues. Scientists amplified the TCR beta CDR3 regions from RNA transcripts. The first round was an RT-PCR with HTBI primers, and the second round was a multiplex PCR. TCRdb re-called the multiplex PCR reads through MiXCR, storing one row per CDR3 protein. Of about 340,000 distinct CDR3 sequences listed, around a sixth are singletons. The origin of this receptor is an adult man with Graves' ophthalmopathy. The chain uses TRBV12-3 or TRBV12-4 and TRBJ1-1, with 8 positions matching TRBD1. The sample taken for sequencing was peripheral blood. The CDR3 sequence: CASNLIRGQLSTEAFF. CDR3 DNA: TGTGCCAGCAATTTAATCAGGGGGCAATTGAGCACTGAAGCTTTCTTT.